This T cell receptor (beta chain) originates from a study of T cell responses to AZD1222 COVID-19 vaccine. General study points: Clonal diversity may have been underestimated, and the donors were mostly white British, with more females than males.

Germline values: CDR1 MNHNS, CDR2 SASEGT. V was trimmed by 0 bases and J by 10 bases, leaving 12 bases between them. The CDR3 is 14 amino acids. Only in-frame clones appear in the TCRdb table, and some are missing; sequencing was by immunoSEQ multiplex PCR. This sample yields 100,000 to 150,000 clones, of which roughly 89% are seen a single time; roughly 1% belongs to the top ten. Doses given second, at about 4 or about 12 weeks, were pooled. With regard to this clone: What it binds is unknown.

The sequenced sample was peripheral blood, obtained 28 days after the second AZD1222 dose. This chain connects TRBV6-1 to TRBJ2-2, with D unclear. This receptor was identified in an adult who received the AZD1222 COVID-19 vaccine. CDR3: CASSEALGIMELFF. CDR3 nucleotide sequence: TGTGCCAGCAGTGAAGCGCTTGGTATCATGGAGCTGTTTTTT.